The 15 T cell receptor beta chains listed next were all sequenced from one sample in a study of T-cell reconstitution after alpha-beta-depleted transplantation in children. Unique molecular identifiers were incorporated when the TCRbeta library was constructed. Using its own MiXCR run on the PCR reads, TCRdb lists one record per CDR3 protein. The sample contains 540,000 or so distinct CDR3 sequences, approximately 22% of which appear only once. The sequencing used PBMCs, mostly from graft donor cells, collected 360 days after TCRalphabeta/CD19-depleted stem cell transplant. The source of these receptors is a boy younger than two who had a stem cell transplant for acute myeloid leukemia, so the T cells may come from the graft donor.

This rearrangement joins TRBV28 to TRBJ1-5; D is perhaps TRBD1 (5 bases). Trimming took 6 bases from V and 5 from J, leaving 11 bases between them. The CDR3 spans 13 residues. Per germline, CDR1 MDHEN and CDR2 SYDVKM. The CDR3 DNA follows: TGTGCCAGCAGACCCGACAGATATCAGCCCCAGCATTTT. Translation gives CASRPDRYQPQHF.

The sample holds many counts of this clonotype. The chain combines TRBV20-1 with TRBJ2-3; D is unresolved. The germline V gene encodes CDR1 DFQATT and CDR2 SNEGSKA (reference sequence). The CDR3 contains 14 residues. The CDR3 spells CIPSSLVRTDTQYF. CDR3 coding DNA: TGCATCCCCTCAAGCCTAGTCCGAACAGATACGCAGTATTTT.

The table lists this clonotype with a few counts. This chain joins TRBV7-9 and TRBJ2-7; tentatively, D is TRBD2 (5 bases). Germline-derived CDR1 and CDR2 are SEHNR and FQNEAQ (reference sequence). V shed 5 bases and J shed 1 base, with 9 bases lying between them. The CDR3 covers 13 residues. The CDR3 spells CASSPDSSYEQYV. The CDR3 bases are TGTGCCAGCAGCCCGGACTCATCCTACGAGCAGTACGTC.

This chain uses TRBV11-2 with TRBJ1-6; the D gene is possibly TRBD1 (6 bases). V was cut by 1 base and J by 4 bases, with 14 bases left in between. The CDR3 extends over 17 amino acids. CDR1 and CDR2 (germline): SGHAT, FQNNGV. The CDR3, as DNA: TGTGCCAGCAGCTTAGGCAGGGGATCCCTATATAATTCACCCCTCCACTTT. This sequence encodes CASSLGRGSLYNSPLHF.

This clonotype was counted ten times or more. V and J are TRBV4-3 and TRBJ1-1; D gene ambiguous. Germline loops: CDR1 LGHNA, CDR2 YSLEER. The CDR3 sequence is 16 residues long. The V end lost 0 bases, the J end lost 6 bases, and 17 bases lay between the germline ends. In nucleotides, the CDR3 is TGCGCCAGCAGCCAAGACACGGCAGGCCAATACGCTGAAGCTTTCTTT. Translated, it gives CASSQDTAGQYAEAFF.

The chain links TRBV15 to TRBJ2-3; 8 positions match TRBD2. Unmatched junction bases numbered 11, after V lost 6 bases and J lost 6 bases. The length of the CDR3 is 15 residues. Germline V lookup: CDR1 LNHNV, CDR2 YYDKDF (reference sequence). The DNA for the CDR3 is TGTGCCACCAGTATCGACTTCGGGGGGGCGGATACGCAGTATTTT. Amino acids: CATSIDFGGADTQYF.

This clonotype was seen many times. The chain combines TRBV7-8 with TRBJ2-3; the D gene could be TRBD1 or TRBD2 (5 bases each). The CDR3 extends over 15 amino acids. V was trimmed by 3 bases and J by 2 bases, leaving 12 bases between them. CDR1 is SGHVS and CDR2 is FQNEAQ in the germline V gene. The CDR3 DNA is TGTGCCAGCAGCTTTGTGGGGGAGCACACAGATACGCAGTATTTT. Its protein is CASSFVGEHTDTQYF.

This clonotype was recorded at least ten times. The chain carries TRBV29-1 and TRBJ1-2; possibly TRBD1 for D (6 bases). The CDR3 runs 12 residues. Germline values: CDR1 SQVTM, CDR2 ANQGSEA. Trimming removed 4 bases from V and 7 bases from J, with 13 bases in between. As DNA, the CDR3 is TGCAGCGTTGCCCCAGGGGCGTTTGGCTACACCTTC. This encodes CSVAPGAFGYTF.

This clonotype has only a few counts. The chain employs TRBV12-3 or TRBV12-4 and TRBJ2-7; perhaps TRBD2 as D (6 bases). V lost 3 bases and J lost 4, with 10 bases in between. The CDR3 totals 13 residues. CDR3 protein: CASSFGGPYEQYV. In DNA, the CDR3 is TGTGCCAGCAGTTTCGGAGGGCCGTACGAGCAGTACGTC.

This clonotype was detected only a few times. The chain uses TRBV12-3 or TRBV12-4 and TRBJ1-2; D uncertain. CDR3 length equals 12 residues. V lost 6 bases and J lost 6, with 11 bases in between. CDR3 residues: CASSLDRNGYTF. The CDR3 DNA is TGTGCCAGCAGCTTGGACCGTAATGGCTACACCTTC.

The rearrangement joins TRBV4-1 to TRBJ2-1; 9 nucleotides agree with TRBD1. The junction had 9 bases not matched to a gene; V was cut back by 6 bases and J by 6 bases. The CDR3 sequence is 15 residues long. Germline V CDR1 and CDR2: MGHRA, YSYEKL. The CDR3 protein is CASSNTGGLGNEQFF. The DNA for the CDR3 is TGCGCCAGCAGTAATACAGGGGGCTTGGGCAATGAGCAGTTCTTC.

This clonotype showed up many times. The genes are TRBV25-1 and TRBJ2-2, with D possibly being TRBD1 or TRBD2 (5 bases each). Germline V gene lookup returns CDR1 MGHDK and CDR2 SYGVNS. The CDR3 sequence is 13 residues long. Trimming left V 2 bases short and J 15 bases short, with 16 bases between. The CDR3 DNA sequence: TGTGCCAGCAGTGAAAGCTCGGGACCGAGGGTGTTTTTT. Translating gives CASSESSGPRVFF.

This clonotype has a count of ten or more. The CDR3 loop reads CASSPPGQSPYNEQFF. The CDR3 nucleotides read TGCGCCAGCAGCCCACCGGGACAGTCACCCTACAATGAGCAGTTCTTC. The chain is built from TRBV5-1 and TRBJ2-1; 7 bases agree with TRBD1. After removal of 4 bases from V and 2 bases from J, the junction contained 9 bases not matched to a gene. The germline V gene encodes CDR1 SGHRS and CDR2 YFSETQ. The CDR3 spans 16 residues. Filled out from reference TRBV5-1 and TRBJ2-1, the complete variable domain reads KAGVTQTPRYLIKTRGQQVTLSCSPISGHRSVSWYQQTPGQGLQFLFEYFSETQRNKGNFPGRFSGRQFSNSRSEMNVSTLELGDSALYLCASSPPGQSPYNEQFFGPGTRLTVL.

Only one count was recorded for this clonotype. The rearrangement joins TRBV29-1 to TRBJ2-7, with a possible D match to TRBD1 (5 bases). Trimming left V 6 bases short and J 6 bases short, with 21 bases between. The CDR3 contains 14 residues. Germline V lookup: CDR1 SQVTM, CDR2 ANQGSEA. CDR3 nucleotide sequence: TGCAGCGTCTTCTTTCAGGGTAGAGGCGGCGAGCAGTACTTC. It specifies CSVFFQGRGGEQYF.

This clonotype was seen more than once but under ten times. The chain is built from TRBV20-1 and TRBJ2-1, with D tentatively TRBD1 (6 bases). The CDR3 spans 15 residues. V was clipped by 8 bases and J by 7 bases, with 24 bases between them. Per the germline V gene, CDR1 is DFQATT and CDR2 is SNEGSKA (reference sequence). In DNA form, the CDR3 reads TGCAGTCCGAGTGGGGGCCAGGGTTGGAGAAATGAGCAGTTCTTC. This codes for CSPSGGQGWRNEQFF.